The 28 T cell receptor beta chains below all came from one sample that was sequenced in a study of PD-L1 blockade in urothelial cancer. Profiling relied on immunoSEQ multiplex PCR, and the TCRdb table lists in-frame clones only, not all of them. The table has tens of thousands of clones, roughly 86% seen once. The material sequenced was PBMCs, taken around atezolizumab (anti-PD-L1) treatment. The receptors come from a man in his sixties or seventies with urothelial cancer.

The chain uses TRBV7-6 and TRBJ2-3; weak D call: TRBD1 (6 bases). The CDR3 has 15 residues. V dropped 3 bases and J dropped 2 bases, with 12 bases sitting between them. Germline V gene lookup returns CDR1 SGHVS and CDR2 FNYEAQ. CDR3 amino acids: CASSLGRGDTDTQYF. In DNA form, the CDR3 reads TGTGCCAGCAGCTTGGGCAGGGGTGACACAGATACGCAGTATTTT. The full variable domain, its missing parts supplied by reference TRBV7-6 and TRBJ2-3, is GAGVSQSPRYKVTKRGQDVALRCDPISGHVSLYWYRQALGQGPEFLTYFNYEAQQDKSGLPNDRFSAERPEGSISTLTIQRTEQRDSAMYRCASSLGRGDTDTQYFGPGTRLTVL.

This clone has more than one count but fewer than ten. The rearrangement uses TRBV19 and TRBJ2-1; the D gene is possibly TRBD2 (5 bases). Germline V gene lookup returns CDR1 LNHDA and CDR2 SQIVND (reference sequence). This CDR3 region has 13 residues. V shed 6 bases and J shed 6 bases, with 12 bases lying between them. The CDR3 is CASRADTSNEQFF. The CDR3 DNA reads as TGTGCCAGTAGAGCCGATACTAGCAATGAGCAGTTCTTC.

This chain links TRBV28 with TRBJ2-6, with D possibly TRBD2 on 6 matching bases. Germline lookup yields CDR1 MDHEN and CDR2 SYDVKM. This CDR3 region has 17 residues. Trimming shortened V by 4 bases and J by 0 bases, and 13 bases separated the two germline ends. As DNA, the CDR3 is TGTGCCAGCAGTTCATCGGGACTGCGCTCTGGGGCCAACGTCCTGACTTTC. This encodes CASSSSGLRSGANVLTF.

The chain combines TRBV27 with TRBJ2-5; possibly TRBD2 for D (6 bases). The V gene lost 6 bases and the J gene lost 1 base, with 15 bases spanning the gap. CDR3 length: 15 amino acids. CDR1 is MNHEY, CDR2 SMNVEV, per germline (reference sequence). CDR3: CASRGLGAIQETQYF. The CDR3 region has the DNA TGTGCCAGCAGGGGACTCGGAGCGATCCAAGAGACCCAGTACTTC.

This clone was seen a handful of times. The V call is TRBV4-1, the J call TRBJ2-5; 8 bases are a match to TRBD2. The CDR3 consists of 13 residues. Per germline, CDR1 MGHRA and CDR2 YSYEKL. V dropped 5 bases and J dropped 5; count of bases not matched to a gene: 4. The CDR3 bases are TGCGCCAGCAGCAGACTAGCGCGGGAGACCCAGTACTTC. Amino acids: CASSRLARETQYF.

CDR3 residues: CASSSAGRMDTEAFF. In nucleotides, the CDR3 is TGTGCCAGCAGCTCGGCAGGGCGCATGGACACTGAAGCTTTCTTT. This rearrangement joins TRBV5-4 to TRBJ1-1; D is perhaps TRBD1 (5 bases). V shed 3 bases and J shed 3 bases, with 15 bases lying between them. CDR3 size: 15 residues. The germline V gene encodes CDR1 SGHNT and CDR2 YYREEE (reference sequence).

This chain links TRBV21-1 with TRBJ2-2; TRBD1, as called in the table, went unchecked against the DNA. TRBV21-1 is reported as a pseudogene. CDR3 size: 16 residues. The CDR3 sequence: CASSVYKQTVTGELFF. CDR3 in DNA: TGTGCCAGCAGCGTGTATAAACAGACAGTGACCGGGGAGCTGTTTTTT.

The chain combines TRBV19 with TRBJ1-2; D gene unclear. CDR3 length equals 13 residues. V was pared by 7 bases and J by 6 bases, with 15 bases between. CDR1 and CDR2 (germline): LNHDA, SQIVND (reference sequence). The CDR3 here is CASMYRGGNGYTF. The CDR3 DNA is TGTGCCAGTATGTATCGAGGCGGGAATGGCTACACCTTC. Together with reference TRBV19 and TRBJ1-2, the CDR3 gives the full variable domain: DGGITQSPKYLFRKEGQNVTLSCEQNLNHDAMYWYRQDPGQGLRLIYYSQIVNDFQKGDIAEGYSVSREKKESFPLTVTSAQKNPTAFYLCASMYRGGNGYTFGSGTRLTVV.

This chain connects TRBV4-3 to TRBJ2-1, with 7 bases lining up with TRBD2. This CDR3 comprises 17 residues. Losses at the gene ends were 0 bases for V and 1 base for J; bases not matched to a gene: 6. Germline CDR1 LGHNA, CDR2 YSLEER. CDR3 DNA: TGCGCCAGCAGCCAAGAGGAGGGCGGGAGTTCCTACAATGAGCAGTTCTTC. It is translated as CASSQEEGGSSYNEQFF.

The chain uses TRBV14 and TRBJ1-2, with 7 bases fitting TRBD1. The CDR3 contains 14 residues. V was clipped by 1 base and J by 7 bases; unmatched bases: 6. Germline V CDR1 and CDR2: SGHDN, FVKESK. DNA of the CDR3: TGTGCCAGCAGCCAAGGACAGGGAATAAGTGGCTACACCTTC. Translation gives CASSQGQGISGYTF.

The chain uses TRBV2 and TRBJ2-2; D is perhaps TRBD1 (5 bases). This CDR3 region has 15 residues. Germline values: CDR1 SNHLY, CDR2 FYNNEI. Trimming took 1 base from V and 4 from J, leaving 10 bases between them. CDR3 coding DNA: TGTGCCAGCAGTGAAGGGGGCCTAGTCACCGGGGAGCTGTTTTTT. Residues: CASSEGGLVTGELFF.

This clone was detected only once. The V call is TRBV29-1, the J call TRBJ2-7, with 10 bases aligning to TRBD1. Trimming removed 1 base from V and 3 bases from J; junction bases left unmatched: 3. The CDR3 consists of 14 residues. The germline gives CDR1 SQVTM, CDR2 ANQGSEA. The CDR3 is CSVEGGQGVYEQYF. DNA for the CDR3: TGCAGCGTTGAAGGTGGACAGGGGGTCTACGAGCAGTACTTC.

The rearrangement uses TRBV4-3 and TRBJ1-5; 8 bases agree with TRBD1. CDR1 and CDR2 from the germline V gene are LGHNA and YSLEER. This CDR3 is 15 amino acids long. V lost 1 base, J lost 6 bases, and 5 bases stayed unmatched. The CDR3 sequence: CASSQGRGPGQPQHF. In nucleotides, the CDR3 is TGCGCCAGCAGCCAAGGCAGGGGGCCTGGTCAGCCCCAGCATTTT.

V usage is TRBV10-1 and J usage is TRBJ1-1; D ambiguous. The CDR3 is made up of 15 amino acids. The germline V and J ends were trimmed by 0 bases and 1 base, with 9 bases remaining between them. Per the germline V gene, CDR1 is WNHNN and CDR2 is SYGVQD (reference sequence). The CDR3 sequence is CASSESAVTNTEAFF. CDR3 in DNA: TGCGCCAGCAGTGAGTCGGCGGTGACGAACACTGAAGCTTTCTTT.

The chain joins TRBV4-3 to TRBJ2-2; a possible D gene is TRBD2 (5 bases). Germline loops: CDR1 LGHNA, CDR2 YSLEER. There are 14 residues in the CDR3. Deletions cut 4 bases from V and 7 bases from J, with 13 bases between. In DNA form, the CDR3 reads TGCGCCAGCAGCCGATGGGAGAGCGGCGGGGAGCTGTTTTTT. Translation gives CASSRWESGGELFF.

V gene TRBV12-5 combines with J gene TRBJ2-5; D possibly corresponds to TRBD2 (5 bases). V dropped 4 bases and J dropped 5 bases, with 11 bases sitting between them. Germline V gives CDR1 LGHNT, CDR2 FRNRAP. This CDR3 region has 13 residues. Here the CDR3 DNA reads TGTGCTAGTGGTTCGGGGTTCGGGGAGACCCAGTACTTC. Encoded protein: CASGSGFGETQYF.

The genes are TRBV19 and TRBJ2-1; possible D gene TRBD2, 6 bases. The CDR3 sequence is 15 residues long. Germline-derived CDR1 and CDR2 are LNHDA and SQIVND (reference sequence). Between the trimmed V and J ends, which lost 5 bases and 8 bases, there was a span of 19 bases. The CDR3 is CASSLRDSLGDEQFF. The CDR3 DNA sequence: TGTGCCAGTAGTCTCCGGGACTCCCTCGGCGATGAGCAGTTCTTC. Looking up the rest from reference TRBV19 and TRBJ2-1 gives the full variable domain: DGGITQSPKYLFRKEGQNVTLSCEQNLNHDAMYWYRQDPGQGLRLIYYSQIVNDFQKGDIAEGYSVSREKKESFPLTVTSAQKNPTAFYLCASSLRDSLGDEQFFGPGTRLTVL.

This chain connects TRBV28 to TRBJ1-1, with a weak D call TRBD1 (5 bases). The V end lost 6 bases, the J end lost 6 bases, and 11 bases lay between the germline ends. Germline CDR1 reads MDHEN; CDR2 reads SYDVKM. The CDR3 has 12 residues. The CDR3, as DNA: TGTGCCAGCAGGGGCCGGGGGGCTGAAGCTTTCTTT. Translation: CASRGRGAEAFF.

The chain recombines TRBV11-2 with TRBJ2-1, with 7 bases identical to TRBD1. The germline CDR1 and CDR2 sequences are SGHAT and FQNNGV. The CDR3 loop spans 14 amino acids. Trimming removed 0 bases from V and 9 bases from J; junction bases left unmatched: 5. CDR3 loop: CASSLEGQDPEQFF. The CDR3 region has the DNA TGTGCCAGCAGCTTAGAAGGACAGGACCCTGAGCAGTTCTTC.

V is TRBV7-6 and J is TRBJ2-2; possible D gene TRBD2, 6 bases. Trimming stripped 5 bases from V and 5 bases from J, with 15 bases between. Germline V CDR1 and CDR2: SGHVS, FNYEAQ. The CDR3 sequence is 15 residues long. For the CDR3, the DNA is TGTGCCAGCAGCGGGGGAGGAGTAGCTACCGGGGAGCTGTTTTTT. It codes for CASSGGGVATGELFF.

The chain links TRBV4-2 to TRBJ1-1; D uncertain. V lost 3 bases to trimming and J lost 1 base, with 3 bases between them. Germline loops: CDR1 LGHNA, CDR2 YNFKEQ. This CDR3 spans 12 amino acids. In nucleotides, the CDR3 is TGTGCCAGCAGCCACAAGAACACTGAAGCTTTCTTT. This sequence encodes CASSHKNTEAFF.

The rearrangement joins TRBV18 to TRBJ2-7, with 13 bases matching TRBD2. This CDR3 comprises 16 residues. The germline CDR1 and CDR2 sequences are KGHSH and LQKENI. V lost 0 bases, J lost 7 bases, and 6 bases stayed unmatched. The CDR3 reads CASSPPPTSGRPEQYF. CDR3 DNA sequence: TGTGCCAGCTCACCACCCCCGACTAGCGGGAGGCCGGAGCAGTACTTC.

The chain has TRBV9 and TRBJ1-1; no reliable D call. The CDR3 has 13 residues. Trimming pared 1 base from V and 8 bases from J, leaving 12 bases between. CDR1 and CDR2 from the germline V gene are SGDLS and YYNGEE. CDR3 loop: CASSVTSAGEAFF. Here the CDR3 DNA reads TGTGCCAGCAGCGTAACCTCTGCGGGGGAAGCTTTCTTT.

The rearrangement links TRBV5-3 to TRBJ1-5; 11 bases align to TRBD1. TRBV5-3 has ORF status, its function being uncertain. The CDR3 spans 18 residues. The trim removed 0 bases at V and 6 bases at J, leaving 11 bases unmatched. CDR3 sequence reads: CARSLELPDRGRGQPQHF. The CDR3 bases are TGTGCCAGAAGCTTGGAACTACCGGACAGGGGGCGCGGTCAGCCCCAGCATTTT.

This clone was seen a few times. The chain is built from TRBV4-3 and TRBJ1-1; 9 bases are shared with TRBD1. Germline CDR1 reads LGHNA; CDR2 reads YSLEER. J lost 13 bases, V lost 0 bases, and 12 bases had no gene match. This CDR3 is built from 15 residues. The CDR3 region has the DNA TGCGCCAGCAGCCAAGATATAGACAGGGGGGCGATGGTTTTCTTT. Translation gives CASSQDIDRGAMVFF.

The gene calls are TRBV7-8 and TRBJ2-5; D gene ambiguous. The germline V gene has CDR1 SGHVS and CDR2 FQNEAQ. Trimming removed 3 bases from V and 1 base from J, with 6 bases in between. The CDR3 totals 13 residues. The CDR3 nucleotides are TGTGCCAGCAGCTTCGGTCTCCAAGAGACCCAGTACTTC. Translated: CASSFGLQETQYF. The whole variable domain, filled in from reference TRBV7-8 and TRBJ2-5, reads GAGVSQSPRYKVAKRGQDVALRCDPISGHVSLFWYQQALGQGPEFLTYFQNEAQLDKSGLPSDRFFAERPEGSVSTLKIQRTQQEDSAVYLCASSFGLQETQYFGPGTRLLVL.

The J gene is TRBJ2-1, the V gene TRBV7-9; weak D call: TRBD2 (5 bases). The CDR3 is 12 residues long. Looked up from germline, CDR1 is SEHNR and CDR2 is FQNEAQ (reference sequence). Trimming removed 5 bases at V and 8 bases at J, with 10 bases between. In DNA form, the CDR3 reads TGTGCCAGCAGCCGTAGCGTCGATGAGCAGTTCTTC. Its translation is CASSRSVDEQFF.

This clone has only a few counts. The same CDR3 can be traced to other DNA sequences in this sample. As DNA, the CDR3 is TGCATCCCAGTAGGGGGCTATGGCTACACCTTC. This sequence encodes CIPVGGYGYTF. The chain links TRBV20-1 to TRBJ1-2; D is possibly TRBD1 (6 bases). Germline assignment: CDR1 DFQATT and CDR2 SNEGSKA (reference sequence). The CDR3 loop spans 11 amino acids.